The T cell receptor beta chain under discussion was sequenced for a study of blood T cell repertoires in COVID-19. The CDR3 totals 15 residues. V was trimmed by 3 bases and J by 0 bases, leaving 10 bases between them. Germline CDR1 is KGHSH and CDR2 is LQKENI. Using immunoSEQ multiplex PCR, the repertoire was profiled, and TCRdb retains in-frame clones only, with some absent. The data hold fewer than 65,000 clones, with 91% observed a single time. This sequence was found in an older woman with active or convalescent COVID-19. This chain joins TRBV18 and TRBJ2-3; D gene ambiguous. Sequencing was carried out using peripheral blood. CDR3 protein: CASSPGPPSTDTQYF. DNA of the CDR3: TGTGCCAGCTCACCCGGTCCTCCAAGCACAGATACGCAGTATTTT. Variable domain in full (rest from reference TRBV18 and TRBJ2-3): NAGVMQNPRHLVRRRGQEARLRCSPMKGHSHVYWYRQLPEEGLKFMVYLQKENIIDESGMPKERFSAEFPKEGPSILRIQQVVRGDSAAYFCASSPGPPSTDTQYFGPGTRLTVL.